These T cell receptor beta chains were read from a single sample in a study of T cell changes during pregnancy in multiple sclerosis. This table comes from immunoSEQ multiplex PCR, and its TCRdb copy is limited to in-frame clones, with some not included. The sample includes around 48,000 clones, around 90% of them seen just once. Sequenced here: CD8+ T cells from peripheral blood mononuclear cells, sampled before pregnancy. These receptors were obtained from a female donor with multiple sclerosis, enrolled in a pregnancy study. Each CDR3 is given with its conserved first and last residue. A D gene is named only where the DNA matches it firmly. Where a row states a size, it is once, few, many or the class of an expanded clone; other rows omit it.

D	V	size	J	CDR3	DNA
-	TRBV4-2	-	TRBJ1-3	CASSQDPLSTGNTIYF	TGTGCCAGCAGCCAAGATCCACTATCGACTGGAAACACCATATATTTT
TRBD2	TRBV19	-	TRBJ2-7	CASSITSGAYEQYF	TGTGCCAGTAGTATCACTAGCGGGGCCTACGAGCAGTACTTC
-	TRBV27	few	TRBJ1-2	CASSLKPGYYGYTF	TGTGCCAGCAGTTTAAAACCAGGGTACTATGGCTACACCTTC
TRBD1	TRBV6-5	-	TRBJ1-2	CASSPGQGANYGYTF	TGTGCCAGCAGTCCAGGACAGGGCGCTAACTATGGCTACACCTTC
-	TRBV19	-	TRBJ1-5	CASSTGQWGNQPQHF	TGTGCCAGTAGTACCGGACAGTGGGGCAATCAGCCCCAGCATTTT
-	TRBV7-6	-	TRBJ2-1	CASSPETADNEQFF	TGTGCCAGCAGCCCCGAGACAGCCGACAATGAGCAGTTCTTC
-	TRBV4-2	-	TRBJ2-3	CASSQDRGSTDTQYF	TGTGCCAGCAGCCAAGACAGGGGAAGCACAGATACGCAGTATTTT
TRBD2	TRBV7-9	-	TRBJ2-5	CASSFRGGQETQYF	TGTGCCAGCAGCTTCCGCGGGGGCCAAGAGACCCAGTACTTC
TRBD2	TRBV9	-	TRBJ2-7	CASSVGASGAYEQYF	TGTGCCAGCAGCGTAGGGGCTAGCGGGGCCTACGAGCAGTACTTC
-	TRBV11-2	-	TRBJ2-7	CASSPGWNYEQYF	TGTGCCAGCAGCCCGGGGTGGAACTACGAGCAGTACTTC
-	TRBV19	once	TRBJ1-6	CASRIGSYNSPLHF	TGTGCCAGTAGGATCGGCTCCTATAATTCACCCCTCCACTTT
TRBD1	TRBV11-1	-	TRBJ2-2	CASSLGSGGANTGELFF	TGTGCCAGCAGCTTAGGTTCAGGGGGCGCGAACACCGGGGAGCTGTTTTTT
-	TRBV7-3	-	TRBJ2-6	CASSPGSGANVLTF	TGTGCCAGCAGCCCCGGGTCTGGGGCCAACGTCCTGACTTTC
-	TRBV4-1	few	TRBJ2-2	CASGGLPNTGELFF	TGCGCCAGCGGCGGTCTGCCGAACACCGGGGAGCTGTTTTTT
TRBD1	TRBV6-1	-	TRBJ1-3	CASSEKSWDSENTIYF	TGTGCCAGCAGTGAAAAATCCTGGGACAGTGAAAACACCATATATTTT
-	TRBV12-2	-	TRBJ2-7	CASRFTQWTSGGYEQYF	TGTGCAAGTCGCTTTACCCAATGGACTAGCGGGGGTTACGAGCAGTACTTC